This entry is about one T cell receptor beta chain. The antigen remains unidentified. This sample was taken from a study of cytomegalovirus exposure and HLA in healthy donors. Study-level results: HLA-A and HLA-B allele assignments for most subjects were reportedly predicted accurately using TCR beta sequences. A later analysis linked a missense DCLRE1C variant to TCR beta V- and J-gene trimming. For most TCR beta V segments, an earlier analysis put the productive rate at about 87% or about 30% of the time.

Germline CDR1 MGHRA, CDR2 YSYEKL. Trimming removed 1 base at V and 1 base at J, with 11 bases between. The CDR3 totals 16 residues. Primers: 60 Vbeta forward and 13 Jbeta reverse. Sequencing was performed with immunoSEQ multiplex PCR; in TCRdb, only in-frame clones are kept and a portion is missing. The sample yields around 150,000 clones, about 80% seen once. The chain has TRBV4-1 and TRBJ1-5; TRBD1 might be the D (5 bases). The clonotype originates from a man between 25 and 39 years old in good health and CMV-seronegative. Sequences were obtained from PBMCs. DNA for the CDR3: TGCGCCAGCAGCCAAGGGAGGGGCCAAAGCAATCAGCCCCAGCATTTT. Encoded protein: CASSQGRGQSNQPQHF.